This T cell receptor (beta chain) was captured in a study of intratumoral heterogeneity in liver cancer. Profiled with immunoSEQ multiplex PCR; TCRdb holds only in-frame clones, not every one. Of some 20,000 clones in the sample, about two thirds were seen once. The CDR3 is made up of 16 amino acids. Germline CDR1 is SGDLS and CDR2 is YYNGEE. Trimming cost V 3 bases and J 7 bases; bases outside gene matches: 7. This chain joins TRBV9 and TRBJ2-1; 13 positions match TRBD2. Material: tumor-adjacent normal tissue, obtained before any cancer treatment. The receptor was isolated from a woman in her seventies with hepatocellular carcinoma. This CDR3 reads CASSAEGLAGKNEQFF. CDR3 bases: TGTGCCAGCAGCGCGGAGGGACTAGCGGGGAAAAATGAGCAGTTCTTC. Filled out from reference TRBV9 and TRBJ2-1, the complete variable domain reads DSGVTQTPKHLITATGQRVTLRCSPRSGDLSVYWYQQSLDQGLQFLIQYYNGEERAKGNILERFSAQQFPDLHSELNLSSLELGDSALYFCASSAEGLAGKNEQFFGPGTRLTVL.